Sequencing of this T cell receptor beta chain was carried out in a study of CD8 T cells in ankylosing spondylitis. General study findings and limits: Seemingly characteristic of ankylosing spondylitis blood was a TCR beta motif consisting of under 10 highly homologous variants.

This clonotype was counted at least ten times. Its antigen is not identified. Quantitative 5'-RACE was performed with molecular barcodes, and it yielded the TCR beta libraries. TCRdb ran MiXCR on the 5' RACE reads and lists one entry per CDR3 protein. The repertoire holds 750,000 to 850,000 distinct CDR3 sequences, with 10% to 15% as singletons. CDR3 length equals 14 residues. V lost 4 bases and J lost 2; bases outside the gene matches: 5. Looked up from germline, CDR1 is SQVTM and CDR2 is ANQGSEA. The rearrangement joins TRBV29-1 to TRBJ2-3; the match to TRBD2 covers 8 bases. The sample comprised blood, either unsorted or a sorted T cell fraction (not recorded which). The clonotype comes from a male donor with ankylosing spondylitis. The CDR3 reads CSVGLLAVTDTQYF. CDR3 in DNA: TGCAGCGTTGGTCTACTAGCGGTCACAGATACGCAGTATTTT.